The entry below describes one T cell receptor (delta chain). Germline V lookup: CDR1 TSWWSYY, CDR2 QGS. This CDR3 has 26 amino acids. Trimming removed 4 bases from V and 0 bases from J; junction bases left unmatched: 32. The data stem from a study of gamma-delta chains in newborns, infants, children. Overall study context: Polyclonal expansion of innate γδ T cells after birth follows microbial exposure.

TCRdb applied CATT to the reads for clone calling. The sample lists around 11,000 delta-chain clones; 3.5% were seen once. The chain couples TRDV1 to TRDJ2, with TRDD3 matching over 10 bases. What was sequenced was blood. The TCR comes from a child who was a newborn, infant or young child, either healthy, febrile or measles-vaccinated (not recorded which). CDR3: CALGVPWPLPQNWGMKAPPLTAQLFF. In DNA form, the CDR3 reads TGTGCTCTTGGGGTCCCTTGGCCCCTTCCACAGAACTGGGGGATGAAAGCACCCCCTTTGACAGCACAACTCTTCTTT.